This passage covers 27 T cell receptor beta chains from one sample sequenced in a study of identical twins. TCRdb re-derived calls from the 5' RACE reads in MiXCR, one entry per CDR3 protein. The sample lists 500,000 to 600,000 distinct CDR3 sequences; less than 25% were seen once. The sample was also linked to a second study, of T cells expressing NK-cell markers.

Sequences were obtained from CD4+ T cells sorted from blood. These receptor sequences come from a woman between 18 and 29 years old in good health.

The gene calls are TRBV7-2 and TRBJ2-7; D is uncertain. Germline V CDR1 and CDR2: SGHTA, FQGNSA. Trimming took off 1 base at V and 3 bases at J, with 10 bases between the two ends. There are 14 residues in the CDR3. The CDR3 nucleotides read TGTGCCAGCAGCTTAGACTCATCGGTCTACGAGCAGTACTTC. Translation: CASSLDSSVYEQYF.

This chain links TRBV20-1 with TRBJ2-1; D is perhaps TRBD2 (5 bases). CDR3 length: 12 residues. Germline values: CDR1 DFQATT, CDR2 SNEGSKA (reference sequence). In DNA form, the CDR3 reads TGCCGACCCCAGGAGAGCGGCCATGAGCAGTTCTTC. Translating gives CRPQESGHEQFF.

This clonotype was found a few times. V gene TRBV5-1 combines with J gene TRBJ2-7; 7 nucleotides match TRBD1. V shed 3 bases, J shed 7 bases, and the junction held 13 bases outside the gene matches. The CDR3 consists of 15 residues. Germline values: CDR1 SGHRS, CDR2 YFSETQ. The DNA of the CDR3 is TGCGCCAGCAGCTGGAGTCCGGGACAGCTAAAGGAGCAGTACTTC. This encodes CASSWSPGQLKEQYF.

The V call is TRBV20-1, the J call TRBJ2-1; D possibly matches TRBD1 or TRBD2 (6 bases each). The germline V and J ends were trimmed by 5 bases and 10 bases, with 27 bases remaining between them. The V gene's germline CDR1 is DFQATT and CDR2 SNEGSKA (reference sequence). The CDR3 runs 16 residues. CDR3 loop: CSAGRERVGRGGEQFF. CDR3 bases: TGCAGTGCTGGACGAGAGCGGGTGGGCAGGGGAGGCGAGCAGTTCTTC.

This clonotype was detected a few times. The rearrangement joins TRBV20-1 to TRBJ2-7, with D possibly matching TRBD2 (6 bases). V lost 3 bases and J 7 bases, leaving 19 bases between the germline ends. CDR1 is DFQATT and CDR2 is SNEGSKA in the germline V gene (reference sequence). The CDR3 is made up of 14 amino acids. CDR3 in DNA: TGCAGTGCTAGGAAGACTAGGGGAAGGGCGGAGCAGTACTTC. This codes for CSARKTRGRAEQYF.

This clonotype was seen more than once but under ten times. The chain links TRBV6-5 to TRBJ2-1, with TRBD2 matching over 11 bases. The V and J ends lost 0 bases and 10 bases, in that order; junction bases with no gene match: 5. Germline CDR1 MNHEY, CDR2 SVGAGI. This CDR3 contains 15 residues. The CDR3 region has the DNA TGTGCCAGCAGTTACTCTAGCGGGGGGGCAGAGGAGCAGTTCTTC. Amino acids: CASSYSSGGAEEQFF.

The chain has TRBV12-3 or TRBV12-4 and TRBJ2-5, with D possibly TRBD2 on 6 matching bases. V lost 5 bases to trimming and J lost 4 bases, with 11 bases between them. This CDR3 is built from 13 residues. CDR3 sequence (DNA): TGTGCCAGCAGTGTACTAGCAACAGAGACCCAGTACTTC. It yields the protein CASSVLATETQYF.

This clonotype was seen a few times. The V call is TRBV6-2 or TRBV6-3, the J call TRBJ2-1, with D possibly TRBD1 on 6 matching bases. V lost 5 bases, J lost 3 bases, and 11 bases lay in between. The CDR3 extends over 14 amino acids. Per the germline V gene, CDR1 is MNHEY and CDR2 is SVGEGT. The CDR3 nucleotides are TGTGCCAGCAGTCAAAGGACAGACTACAATGAGCAGTTCTTC. Its translation is CASSQRTDYNEQFF.

The chain combines TRBV6-6 with TRBJ1-6; D is perhaps TRBD1 (6 bases). The germline V gene encodes CDR1 MNHNY and CDR2 SVGAGI (reference sequence). The CDR3 contains 15 residues. V lost 2 bases to trimming and J lost 8 bases, with 13 bases between them. This CDR3 reads CASSYQQGPHSPLHF. CDR3 bases: TGTGCCAGCAGTTACCAACAGGGACCTCATTCACCCCTCCACTTT.

This clonotype was detected ten times or more. The CDR3 sequence: CSVEEPQGQYF. CDR3 bases: TGCAGCGTTGAAGAACCCCAAGGGCAGTACTTC. The chain combines TRBV29-1 with TRBJ2-7; D gene ambiguous. Trimming cost V 0 bases and J 9 bases, with 9 bases left between them. Germline V gene sequence: CDR1 SQVTM, CDR2 ANQGSEA. The CDR3 covers 11 residues.

The chain couples TRBV12-3 or TRBV12-4 to TRBJ2-3; D unclear. CDR3 length equals 14 residues. Trimming took 1 base from V and 2 from J, leaving 7 bases between them. In nucleotides, the CDR3 is TGTGCCAGCAGTTTAGGCCTAACCACAGATACGCAGTATTTT. Residues: CASSLGLTTDTQYF.

This clonotype was observed a handful of times. This chain links TRBV12-3 or TRBV12-4 with TRBJ2-5, with D perhaps assigned TRBD1 or TRBD2 (5 bases each). Trimming removed 6 bases from V and 5 bases from J, with 25 bases in between. The CDR3 spans 17 residues. In DNA form, the CDR3 reads TGTGCCAGCAGCCAAGGATCCGGGACCGTAGCCGGTGAGACCCAGTACTTC. It codes for CASSQGSGTVAGETQYF.

In its sample, this clonotype was seen a few times. V and J are TRBV25-1 and TRBJ1-2; D not certain. The ends were cut back, 3 bases at V and 2 bases at J, with 7 bases in the middle. Germline V gene data show CDR1 as MGHDK and CDR2 as SYGVNS. There are 13 residues in the CDR3. The CDR3 region has the DNA TGTGCCAGCAGTGACACAGTGAACTATGGCTACACCTTC. Amino acid sequence: CASSDTVNYGYTF.

This clonotype was counted between two and nine times. The chain has TRBV7-2 and TRBJ2-1; D unclear. This CDR3 is built from 13 residues. CDR1 is SGHTA and CDR2 is FQGNSA in the germline V gene. Trimming shortened V by 8 bases and J by 4 bases, and 12 bases separated the two germline ends. The CDR3 loop is CASGLAKYNEQFF. CDR3 bases: TGTGCCAGCGGGTTGGCCAAGTACAATGAGCAGTTCTTC.

V usage is TRBV20-1 and J usage is TRBJ2-2; 9 nucleotides align to TRBD2. After removal of 0 bases from V and 4 bases from J, the junction contained 6 bases not matched to a gene. Germline CDR1 is DFQATT and CDR2 is SNEGSKA (reference sequence). The CDR3 runs to 16 residues. The CDR3 loop reads CSARDWAGGTTGELFF. Here the CDR3 DNA reads TGCAGTGCTAGAGATTGGGCGGGGGGGACCACCGGGGAGCTGTTTTTT.

The chain uses TRBV6-2 or TRBV6-3 and TRBJ2-7; no definite D call. Trimming stripped 6 bases from V and 5 bases from J, with 8 bases between. The CDR3 spans 11 residues. Germline CDR1 MNHEY, CDR2 SVGEGT. The chain's CDR3 is CASSSWNEQYF. CDR3 DNA sequence: TGTGCCAGCAGCTCTTGGAACGAGCAGTACTTC.

The rearrangement links TRBV20-1 to TRBJ1-6, with D possibly TRBD1 on 5 matching bases. Trimming stripped 6 bases from V and 4 bases from J, with 10 bases between. The V gene's germline CDR1 is DFQATT and CDR2 SNEGSKA (reference sequence). The CDR3 is 13 residues long. The chain's CDR3 is CSAPDRYNSPLHF. CDR3 in DNA: TGCAGTGCACCAGACAGATATAATTCACCCCTCCACTTT.

This clonotype was seen a few times. The chain joins TRBV6-1 to TRBJ2-5; 10 nucleotides align to TRBD2. There are 15 residues in the CDR3. Losses at the gene ends were 4 bases for V and 5 bases for J; bases not matched to a gene: 7. The germline V gene encodes CDR1 MNHNS and CDR2 SASEGT. The CDR3 protein is CASSVMASGGETQYF. In DNA, the CDR3 is TGTGCCAGCAGTGTGATGGCTAGCGGGGGTGAGACCCAGTACTTC.

This clonotype was seen more than once but under ten times. V is TRBV30 and J is TRBJ2-3; D remains unclear. The CDR3 has 14 amino acids. V was shortened by 0 bases and J by 3 bases, with 10 bases between the two germline ends. Germline lookup yields CDR1 GTSNPN and CDR2 SVGIG (reference sequence). The CDR3 loop is CAWSVSVWTDTQYF. CDR3 DNA sequence: TGTGCCTGGAGTGTATCCGTATGGACAGATACGCAGTATTTT. Supplemented by reference TRBV30 and TRBJ2-3, the full variable domain reads SQTIHQWPATLVQPVGSPLSLECTVEGTSNPNLYWYRQAAGRGLQLLFYSVGIGQISSEVPQNLSASRPQDRQFILSSKKLLLSDSGFYLCAWSVSVWTDTQYFGPGTRLTVL.

The table lists this clonotype with a few counts. The chain carries TRBV20-1 and TRBJ1-2; 8 bases line up with TRBD1. The germline V gene has CDR1 DFQATT and CDR2 SNEGSKA (reference sequence). V trimming: 6 bases; J trimming: 8 bases; junction bases outside the gene matches: 8. The CDR3 sequence is 12 residues long. DNA of the CDR3: TGCAGTGCCACCGGACAGGGAGGCGGCTACACCTTC. It codes for CSATGQGGGYTF.

This chain joins TRBV5-8 and TRBJ2-7, with TRBD2 matching over 8 bases. The germline V gene encodes CDR1 SGHTS and CDR2 YDEGEE. The CDR3 has 15 residues. V lost 2 bases to trimming and J lost 7 bases; unmatched junction nucleotides: 11. CDR3 protein: CASSFVVAGLGEQYF. The CDR3 DNA follows: TGTGCCAGCAGCTTCGTAGTAGCGGGACTGGGGGAGCAGTACTTC.

This sequence joins TRBV6-1 and TRBJ2-7; possible D gene TRBD1, 6 bases. This CDR3 has 14 amino acids. Germline V gene sequence: CDR1 MNHNS, CDR2 SASEGT. V was pared by 7 bases and J by 3 bases, with 16 bases between. The chain's CDR3 is CASIDTGSGYEQYF. The CDR3 DNA reads TGTGCCAGCATTGACACAGGGAGCGGCTACGAGCAGTACTTC.

Only a few counts were recorded for this clonotype. This chain links TRBV10-3 with TRBJ2-7, with 14 bases fitting TRBD2. Losses at the gene ends were 2 bases for V and 6 bases for J; bases not matched to a gene: 3. Looked up from germline, CDR1 is ENHRY and CDR2 is SYGVKD. The length of the CDR3 is 15 residues. CDR3 in amino acids: CAISETTSGGAEQYF. The CDR3 DNA sequence: TGTGCCATCAGTGAGACGACTAGCGGGGGGGCCGAGCAGTACTTC.

V and J are TRBV4-1 and TRBJ2-1; 7 bases fit TRBD2. This CDR3 contains 17 residues. With 0 bases clipped from V and 7 bases from J, the junction kept 12 bases outside the gene matches. Germline CDR1 and CDR2: MGHRA and YSYEKL. The CDR3 DNA reads as TGCGCCAGCAGCCAAGATGGGTTGAGGCGGGAGAAGAATGAGCAGTTCTTC. Amino acids: CASSQDGLRREKNEQFF.

The V and J genes are TRBV6-1 and TRBJ1-1, with a weak D call TRBD1 (5 bases). CDR1 is MNHNS and CDR2 is SASEGT in the germline V gene. The CDR3 spans 11 residues. V was trimmed by 2 bases and J by 8 bases, leaving 6 bases between them. CDR3 loop: CASSEWGEAFF. The CDR3 coding sequence is TGTGCCAGCAGTGAATGGGGGGAAGCTTTCTTT.

This clonotype was picked up a small number of times. The gene calls are TRBV4-3 and TRBJ2-7, with 9 bases matching TRBD2. V was clipped by 6 bases and J by 4 bases; unmatched bases: 7. CDR3 size: 14 residues. Germline V gene data show CDR1 as LGHNA and CDR2 as YSLEER. DNA for the CDR3: TGCGCCAGCAGTCGTAGCGGGAGCGGGTACGAGCAGTACTTC. It is translated as CASSRSGSGYEQYF.

The chain links TRBV10-1 to TRBJ2-2; D not resolved. The CDR3 totals 11 residues. V was trimmed by 8 bases and J by 9 bases, leaving 10 bases between them. CDR1 WNHNN and CDR2 SYGVQD come from the germline V gene (reference sequence). The CDR3 sequence: CASHRSWELFF. CDR3 nucleotides: TGCGCCAGCCACCGTTCCTGGGAGCTGTTTTTT.